This entry is about one T cell receptor (beta chain). Per the germline V gene, CDR1 is MNHNS and CDR2 is SASEGT. The CDR3 runs 12 residues. This record comes from a study of blood T cells in healthy people across ages. Together with a sample-barcoded 5' primer, a J-beta primer mix was included in a second PCR lasting roughly 6 to 12 cycles. TCRdb re-called the 5' RACE reads through MiXCR, storing one row per CDR3 protein. The table lists about 720,000 distinct CDR3 sequences, about a fifth of them singletons. This chain connects TRBV6-1 to TRBJ2-5; D remains ambiguous. The J call may not be correct, given that the DNA end is closer to TRBJ2-1. The receptor's source is a man aged 70-80 years in good health. Source material: blood. The CDR3 reads CASEMGGNEQFF. For the CDR3, the DNA is TGTGCCAGTGAAATGGGTGGGAATGAGCAGTTCTTC.